A selection of T cell receptor beta chains follows, all from one sample in a study of OX40 agonist ivuxolimab in advanced cancers. Generated by immunoSEQ multiplex PCR, the TCRdb table keeps only in-frame clones and is missing some. The data show tens of thousands of clones, with around 84% seen just once and roughly 1.7% held by the top ten. The starting material was CD4+ or CD8+ T cells sorted from blood, obtained in a trial of the OX40 agonist ivuxolimab. The origin of the receptors is an adult with an advanced solid tumor such as melanoma, head and neck, liver or kidney cancer. CDR3s include the opening cysteine and the closing phenylalanine or tryptophan. Each record gives: V gene, clone size, J gene, D gene, CDR3 protein, CDR3 DNA. The D gene is left open where the match is weak. Clone sizes are given selectively: once, few, many, or a class where the clone is expanded.

V gene: TRBV29-1; clone size: .; J gene: TRBJ2-7; D gene: .; CDR3 protein: CSVDERGNLGSGQYF; CDR3 DNA: TGCAGCGTTGACGAACGCGGGAATCTTGGTTCAGGGCAGTACTTC
V gene: TRBV5-1; clone size: .; J gene: TRBJ2-5; D gene: .; CDR3 protein: CASSLMGRGPQETQYF; CDR3 DNA: TGCGCCAGCAGCTTAATGGGCCGGGGGCCACAAGAGACCCAGTACTTC
V gene: TRBV9; clone size: .; J gene: TRBJ1-3; D gene: TRBD1; CDR3 protein: CASSATGYSDTIYF; CDR3 DNA: TGTGCCAGCAGCGCGACAGGGTATTCGGACACCATATATTTT
V gene: TRBV2; clone size: .; J gene: TRBJ2-3; D gene: TRBD1; CDR3 protein: CASSPPWGTGGSAPDTQYF; CDR3 DNA: TGTGCCAGCAGTCCTCCCTGGGGGACAGGGGGCTCGGCCCCAGATACGCAGTATTTT
V gene: TRBV5-1; clone size: few; J gene: TRBJ1-2; D gene: TRBD1; CDR3 protein: CASTLQGSYGYTF; CDR3 DNA: TGCGCCAGCACCTTACAGGGGTCCTATGGCTACACCTTC
V gene: TRBV7-2; clone size: medium-sized; J gene: TRBJ2-7; D gene: TRBD2; CDR3 protein: CASSTTSAYEQYF; CDR3 DNA: TGTGCCAGCAGCACCACTAGCGCCTACGAGCAGTACTTC
V gene: TRBV14; clone size: .; J gene: TRBJ2-5; D gene: .; CDR3 protein: CASSHSDPGETQYF; CDR3 DNA: TGTGCCAGCAGCCACTCGGACCCCGGAGAGACCCAGTACTTC
V gene: TRBV7-9; clone size: .; J gene: TRBJ2-6; D gene: .; CDR3 protein: CASSPVGANVLTF; CDR3 DNA: TGTGCCAGCAGCCCAGTTGGGGCCAACGTCCTGACTTTC
V gene: TRBV28; clone size: .; J gene: TRBJ2-5; D gene: .; CDR3 protein: CASSFARGETQYF; CDR3 DNA: TGTGCCAGCAGTTTTGCCCGTGGGGAGACCCAGTACTTC
V gene: TRBV7-9; clone size: few; J gene: TRBJ2-3; D gene: .; CDR3 protein: CASSLARGTDTQYF; CDR3 DNA: TGTGCCAGCAGCTTAGCTAGGGGCACAGATACGCAGTATTTT
V gene: TRBV19; clone size: .; J gene: TRBJ1-3; D gene: .; CDR3 protein: CASIDKGNSGNTIYF; CDR3 DNA: TGTGCCAGTATTGACAAGGGGAACTCTGGAAACACCATATATTTT
V gene: TRBV4-2; clone size: .; J gene: TRBJ2-3; D gene: TRBD2; CDR3 protein: CASSQTPSGRTDTQYF; CDR3 DNA: TGTGCCAGCAGCCAAACTCCTAGCGGGAGGACAGATACGCAGTATTTT
V gene: TRBV25-1; clone size: .; J gene: TRBJ2-3; D gene: .; CDR3 protein: CASSEGRDGGDTQYF; CDR3 DNA: TGTGCCAGCAGTGAAGGCAGGGACGGGGGAGATACGCAGTATTTT
V gene: TRBV5-6; clone size: .; J gene: TRBJ1-2; D gene: TRBD1; CDR3 protein: CASSPPYGQGDYTF; CDR3 DNA: TGTGCCAGCAGCCCACCGTATGGGCAGGGGGACTACACCTTC
V gene: TRBV28; clone size: .; J gene: TRBJ2-5; D gene: TRBD2; CDR3 protein: CASSLGLAGQETQYF; CDR3 DNA: TGTGCCAGCAGTCTTGGACTAGCGGGGCAAGAGACCCAGTACTTC
V gene: TRBV7-9; clone size: .; J gene: TRBJ2-7; D gene: TRBD1; CDR3 protein: CASSPGGWDYEQYF; CDR3 DNA: TGTGCCAGCAGCCCAGGGGGATGGGACTACGAGCAGTACTTC